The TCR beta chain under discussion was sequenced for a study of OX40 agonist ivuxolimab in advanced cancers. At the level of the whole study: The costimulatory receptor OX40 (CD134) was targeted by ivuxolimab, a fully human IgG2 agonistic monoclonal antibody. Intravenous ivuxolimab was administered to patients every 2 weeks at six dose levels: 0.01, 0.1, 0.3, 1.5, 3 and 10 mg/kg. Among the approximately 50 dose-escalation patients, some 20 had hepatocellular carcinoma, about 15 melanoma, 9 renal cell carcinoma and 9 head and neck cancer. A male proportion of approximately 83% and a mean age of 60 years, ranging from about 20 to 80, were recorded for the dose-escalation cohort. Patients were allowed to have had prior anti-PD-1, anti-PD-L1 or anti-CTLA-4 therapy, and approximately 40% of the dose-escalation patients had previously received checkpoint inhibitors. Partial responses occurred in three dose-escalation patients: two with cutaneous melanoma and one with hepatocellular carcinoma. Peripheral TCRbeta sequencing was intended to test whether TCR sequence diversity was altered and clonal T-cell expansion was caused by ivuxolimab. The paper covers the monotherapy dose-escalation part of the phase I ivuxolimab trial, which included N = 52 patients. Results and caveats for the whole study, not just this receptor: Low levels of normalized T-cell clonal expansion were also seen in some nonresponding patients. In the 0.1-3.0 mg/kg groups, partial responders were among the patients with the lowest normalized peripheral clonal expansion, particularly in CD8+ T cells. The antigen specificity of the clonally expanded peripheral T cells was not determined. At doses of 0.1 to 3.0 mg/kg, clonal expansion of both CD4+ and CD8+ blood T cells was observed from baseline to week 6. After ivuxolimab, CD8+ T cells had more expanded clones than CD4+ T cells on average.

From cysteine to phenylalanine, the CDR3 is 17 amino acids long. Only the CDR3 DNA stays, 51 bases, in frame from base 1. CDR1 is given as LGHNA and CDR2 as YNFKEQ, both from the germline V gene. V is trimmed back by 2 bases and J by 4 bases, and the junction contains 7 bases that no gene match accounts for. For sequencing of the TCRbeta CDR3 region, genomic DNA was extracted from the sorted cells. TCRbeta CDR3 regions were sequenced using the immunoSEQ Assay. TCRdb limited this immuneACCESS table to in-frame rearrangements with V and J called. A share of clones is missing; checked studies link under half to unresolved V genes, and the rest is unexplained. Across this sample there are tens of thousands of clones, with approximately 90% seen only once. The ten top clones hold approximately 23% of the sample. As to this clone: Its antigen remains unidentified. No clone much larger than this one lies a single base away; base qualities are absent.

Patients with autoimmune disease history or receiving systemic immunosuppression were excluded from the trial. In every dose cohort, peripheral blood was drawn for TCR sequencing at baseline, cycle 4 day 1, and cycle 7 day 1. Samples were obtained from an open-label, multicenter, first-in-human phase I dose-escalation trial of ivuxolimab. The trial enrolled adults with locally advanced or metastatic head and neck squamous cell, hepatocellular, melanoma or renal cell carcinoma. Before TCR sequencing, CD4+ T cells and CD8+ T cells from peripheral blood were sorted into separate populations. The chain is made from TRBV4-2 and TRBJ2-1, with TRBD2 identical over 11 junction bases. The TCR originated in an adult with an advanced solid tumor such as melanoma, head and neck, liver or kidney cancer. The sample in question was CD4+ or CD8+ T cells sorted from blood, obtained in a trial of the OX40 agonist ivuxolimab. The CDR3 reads CASSQTRTSGLYNEQFF. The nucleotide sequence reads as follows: TGTGCCAGCAGCCAAACCCGGACTAGCGGGTTGTACAATGAGCAGTTCTTC.